This TCR beta chain derives from a study of T cells in Graves' hyperthyroidism and ophthalmopathy. General study results and limits: Among thyroid clonotypes expanded above 0.001, most also appeared in blood.

Amplification of TCR beta CDR3 regions was performed using RNA transcripts as template. The study used the HTBI primer set for a first-round RT-PCR of the TCR CDR3. TCRdb called the multiplex PCR reads again in MiXCR, with one record for every CDR3 protein. The table lists hundreds of thousands of distinct CDR3 sequences, 20% to 25% of them singletons, with around 47% in the top ten. This clonotype was counted between two and nine times. Its matching antigen is unknown. CDR1 is MGHDK and CDR2 is SYGVNS in the germline V gene. There are 15 residues in the CDR3. V trimming: 1 base; J trimming: 7 bases; junction bases outside the gene matches: 6.

This chain uses TRBV25-1 with TRBJ2-1; 8 bases match TRBD1. Sample: blood. The sequence was obtained from a woman aged 70-85 years with Graves' ophthalmopathy. CDR3 loop: CASSELSGGGNEQFF. The CDR3 bases are TGTGCCAGCAGTGAATTGTCAGGGGGCGGAAATGAGCAGTTCTTC.